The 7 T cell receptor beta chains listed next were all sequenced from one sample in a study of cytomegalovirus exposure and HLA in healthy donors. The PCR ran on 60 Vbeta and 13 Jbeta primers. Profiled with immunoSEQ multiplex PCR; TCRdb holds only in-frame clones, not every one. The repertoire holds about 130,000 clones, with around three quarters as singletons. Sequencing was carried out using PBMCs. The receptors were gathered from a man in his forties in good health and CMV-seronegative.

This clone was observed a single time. The CDR3 bases are TGTGCCAGCAGCCTACCACAGGGGGCGACCGGGGAGCTGTTTTTT. Encoded protein: CASSLPQGATGELFF. The rearrangement joins TRBV2 to TRBJ2-2; 9 bases line up with TRBD1. The V gene's germline CDR1 is SNHLY and CDR2 FYNNEI. V lost 6 bases and J lost 5; bases outside the gene matches: 7. CDR3 length equals 15 residues.

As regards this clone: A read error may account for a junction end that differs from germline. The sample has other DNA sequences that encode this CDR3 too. The DNA for the CDR3 is TGTGCCTGGAGAGAACGGGGTAATTCCCCCCTCCACTTT. Translation: CAWRERGNSPLHF. The rearrangement uses TRBV30 and TRBJ1-6; the D is unclear. The CDR3 consists of 13 residues. Germline CDR1 is GTSNPN and CDR2 is SVGIG (reference sequence).

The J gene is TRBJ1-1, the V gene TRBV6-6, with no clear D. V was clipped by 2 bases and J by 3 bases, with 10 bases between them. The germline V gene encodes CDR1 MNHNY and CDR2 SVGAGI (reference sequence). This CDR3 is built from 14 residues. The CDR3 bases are TGTGCCAGCAGTTACGCGGGGTCCGACACTGAAGCTTTCTTT. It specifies CASSYAGSDTEAFF.

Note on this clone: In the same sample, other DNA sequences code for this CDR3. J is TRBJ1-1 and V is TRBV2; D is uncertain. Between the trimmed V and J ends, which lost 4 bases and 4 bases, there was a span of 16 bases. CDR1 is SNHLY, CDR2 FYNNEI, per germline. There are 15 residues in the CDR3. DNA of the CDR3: TGTGCCAGCAGTGGTGGAGGGAGAGGTGGCACTGAAGCTTTCTTT. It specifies CASSGGGRGGTEAFF.

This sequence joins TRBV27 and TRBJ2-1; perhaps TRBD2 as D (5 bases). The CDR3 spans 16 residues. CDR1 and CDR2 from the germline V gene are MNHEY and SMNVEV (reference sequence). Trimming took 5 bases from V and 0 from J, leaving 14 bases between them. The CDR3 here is CASSPRGEISYNEQFF. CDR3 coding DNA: TGTGCCAGCAGTCCCCGGGGAGAGATCTCCTACAATGAGCAGTTCTTC.

CDR3 loop: CASSTHRVRQYF. CDR3 nucleotides: TGTGCCAGCAGTACCCACAGGGTCCGGCAGTACTTC. The V and J genes are TRBV28 and TRBJ2-7, with D perhaps matching TRBD1 (6 bases). Germline CDR1 reads MDHEN; CDR2 reads SYDVKM. Between the trimmed V and J ends, which lost 5 bases and 9 bases, there was a span of 14 bases. CDR3 size: 12 residues. The whole variable domain, filled in from reference TRBV28 and TRBJ2-7, reads DVKVTQSSRYLVKRTGEKVFLECVQDMDHENMFWYRQDPGLGLRLIYFSYDVKMKEKGDIPEGYSVSREKKERFSLILESASTNQTSMYLCASSTHRVRQYFGPGTRLTVT.

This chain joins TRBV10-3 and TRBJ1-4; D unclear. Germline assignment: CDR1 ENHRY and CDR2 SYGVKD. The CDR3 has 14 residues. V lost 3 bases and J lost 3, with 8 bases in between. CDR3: CAISDAGSNEKLFF. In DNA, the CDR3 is TGTGCCATCAGTGACGCGGGCTCTAATGAAAAACTGTTTTTT.